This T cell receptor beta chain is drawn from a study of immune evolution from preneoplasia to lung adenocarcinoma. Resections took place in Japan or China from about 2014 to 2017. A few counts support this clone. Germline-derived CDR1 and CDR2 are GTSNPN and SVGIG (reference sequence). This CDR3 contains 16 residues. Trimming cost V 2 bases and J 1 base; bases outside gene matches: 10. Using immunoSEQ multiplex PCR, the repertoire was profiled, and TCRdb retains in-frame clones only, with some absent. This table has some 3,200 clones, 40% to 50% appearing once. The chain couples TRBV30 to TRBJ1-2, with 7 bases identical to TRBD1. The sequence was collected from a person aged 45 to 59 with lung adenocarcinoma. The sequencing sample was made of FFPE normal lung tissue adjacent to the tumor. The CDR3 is CAWSSGQAGLNYGYTF. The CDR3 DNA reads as TGTGCCTGGAGTTCCGGACAGGCGGGACTTAACTATGGCTACACCTTC.